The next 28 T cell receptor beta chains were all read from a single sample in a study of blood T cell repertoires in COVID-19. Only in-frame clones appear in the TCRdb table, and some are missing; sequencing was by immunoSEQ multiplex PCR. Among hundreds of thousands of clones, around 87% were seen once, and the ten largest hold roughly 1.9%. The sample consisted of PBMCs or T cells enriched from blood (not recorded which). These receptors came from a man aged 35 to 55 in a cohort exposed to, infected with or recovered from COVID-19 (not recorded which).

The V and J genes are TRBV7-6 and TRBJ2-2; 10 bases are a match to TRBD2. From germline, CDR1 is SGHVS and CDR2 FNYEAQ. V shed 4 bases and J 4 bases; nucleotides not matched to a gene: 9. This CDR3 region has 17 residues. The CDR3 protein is CASSSPLAGAGTGELFF. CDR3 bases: TGTGCCAGCAGCTCCCCGCTAGCGGGAGCTGGCACCGGGGAGCTGTTTTTT.

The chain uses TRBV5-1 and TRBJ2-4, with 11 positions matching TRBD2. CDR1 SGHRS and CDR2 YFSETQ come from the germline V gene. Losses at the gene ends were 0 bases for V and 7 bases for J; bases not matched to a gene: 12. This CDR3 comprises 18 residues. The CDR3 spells CASSLGQLAGDRGNIQYF. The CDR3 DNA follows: TGCGCCAGCAGCTTGGGACAACTAGCGGGAGACCGCGGGAACATTCAGTACTTC.

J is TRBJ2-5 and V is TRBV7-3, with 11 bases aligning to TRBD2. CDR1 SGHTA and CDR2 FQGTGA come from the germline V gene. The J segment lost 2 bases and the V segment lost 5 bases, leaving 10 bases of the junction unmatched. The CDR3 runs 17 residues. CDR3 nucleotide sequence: TGTGCCAGCAGCCGAGGGGTTAGCGGGAGGGTACAAGAGACCCAGTACTTC. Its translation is CASSRGVSGRVQETQYF.

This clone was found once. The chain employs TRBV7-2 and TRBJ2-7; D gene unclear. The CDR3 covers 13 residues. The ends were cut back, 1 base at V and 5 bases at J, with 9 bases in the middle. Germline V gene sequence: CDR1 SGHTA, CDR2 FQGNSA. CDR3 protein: CASSLVQRHEQYF. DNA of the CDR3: TGTGCCAGCAGCTTAGTGCAGAGGCACGAGCAGTACTTC.

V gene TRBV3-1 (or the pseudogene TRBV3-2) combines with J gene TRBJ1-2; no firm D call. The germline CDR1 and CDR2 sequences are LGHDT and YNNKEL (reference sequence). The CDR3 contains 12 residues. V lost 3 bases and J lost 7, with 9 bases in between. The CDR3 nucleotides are TGTGCCAGCAGCCATAGGGAGGCTGGCTACACCTTC. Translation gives CASSHREAGYTF.

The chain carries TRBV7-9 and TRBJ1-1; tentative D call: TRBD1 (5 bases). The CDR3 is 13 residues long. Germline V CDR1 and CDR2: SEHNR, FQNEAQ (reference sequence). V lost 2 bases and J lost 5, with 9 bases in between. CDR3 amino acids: CASSLSRGTEAFF. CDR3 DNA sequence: TGTGCCAGCAGCTTAAGTAGGGGAACTGAAGCTTTCTTT.

CDR3 protein: CASSLGNLLAGQETQYF. The CDR3 bases are TGCGCCAGCAGCTTGGGAAACTTACTAGCGGGACAAGAGACCCAGTACTTC. The genes are TRBV5-1 and TRBJ2-5; TRBD2 matches 10 bases. The V gene's germline CDR1 is SGHRS and CDR2 YFSETQ. The CDR3 loop spans 17 amino acids. With V trimmed by 0 bases and J by 2 bases, 7 bases remained unmatched.

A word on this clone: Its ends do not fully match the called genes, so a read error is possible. The chain's CDR3 is CASSAHRDSMSRF. Written as DNA, the CDR3 is TGTGCCAGCAGCGCCCACCGGGACAGTATGAGCCGGTTT. This sequence joins TRBV3-1 (or the pseudogene TRBV3-2) and TRBJ1-1, with 7 bases matching TRBD1. Looked up from germline, CDR1 is LGHDT and CDR2 is YNNKEL (reference sequence). CDR3 size: 13 residues.

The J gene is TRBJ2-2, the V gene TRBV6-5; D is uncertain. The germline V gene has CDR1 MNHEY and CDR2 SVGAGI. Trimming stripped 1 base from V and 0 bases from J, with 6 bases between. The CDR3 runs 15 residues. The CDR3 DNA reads TGTGCCAGCAGTTACTTCCCAGCGAACACCGGGGAGCTGTTTTTT. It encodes CASSYFPANTGELFF.

The CDR3 DNA reads TGCAGCGCCGCGGGACAGATCAACACTGAAGCTTTCTTT. Protein product: CSAAGQINTEAFF. The V call is TRBV29-1, the J call TRBJ1-1, with TRBD1 identical over 7 bases. The CDR3 runs to 13 residues. Germline V gene lookup returns CDR1 SQVTM and CDR2 ANQGSEA. J lost 2 bases, V lost 7 bases, and 7 bases had no gene match.

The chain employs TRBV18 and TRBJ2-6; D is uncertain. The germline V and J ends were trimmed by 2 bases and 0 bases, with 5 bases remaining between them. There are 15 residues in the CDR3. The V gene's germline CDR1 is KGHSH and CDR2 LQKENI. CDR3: CASSPGPSGANVLTF. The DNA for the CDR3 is TGTGCCAGCTCACCAGGGCCCTCTGGGGCCAACGTCCTGACTTTC.

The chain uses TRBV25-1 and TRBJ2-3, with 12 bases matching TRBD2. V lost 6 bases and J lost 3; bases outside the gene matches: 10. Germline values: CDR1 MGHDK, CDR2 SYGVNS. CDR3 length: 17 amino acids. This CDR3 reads CASSRTQLAGGTDTQYF. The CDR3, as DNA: TGTGCCAGCAGCAGAACCCAACTAGCGGGAGGTACAGATACGCAGTATTTT.

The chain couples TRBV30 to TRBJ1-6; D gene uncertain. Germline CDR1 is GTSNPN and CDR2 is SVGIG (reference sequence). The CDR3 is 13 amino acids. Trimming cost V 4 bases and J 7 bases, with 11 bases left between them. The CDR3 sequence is CAWNRGGNSPLHF. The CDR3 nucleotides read TGTGCCTGGAACCGGGGAGGAAATTCACCCCTCCACTTT.

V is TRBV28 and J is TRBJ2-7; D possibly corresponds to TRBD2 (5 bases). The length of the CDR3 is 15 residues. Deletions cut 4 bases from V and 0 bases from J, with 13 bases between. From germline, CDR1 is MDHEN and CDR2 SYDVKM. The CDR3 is CASSSLGLSSYEQYF. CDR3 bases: TGTGCCAGCAGTTCGCTAGGACTGAGCTCCTACGAGCAGTACTTC.

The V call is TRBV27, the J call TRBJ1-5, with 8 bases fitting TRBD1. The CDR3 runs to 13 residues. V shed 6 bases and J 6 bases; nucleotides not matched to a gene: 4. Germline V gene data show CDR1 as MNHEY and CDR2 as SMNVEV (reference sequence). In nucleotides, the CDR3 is TGTGCCAGCAGCCGGACAGGGAGTCAGCCCCAGCATTTT. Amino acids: CASSRTGSQPQHF.

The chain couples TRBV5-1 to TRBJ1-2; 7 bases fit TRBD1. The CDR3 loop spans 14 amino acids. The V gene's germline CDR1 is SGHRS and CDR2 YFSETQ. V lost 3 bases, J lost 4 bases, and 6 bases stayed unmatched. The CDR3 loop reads CASSSPTGSYGYTF. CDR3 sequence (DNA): TGCGCCAGCAGCTCCCCGACAGGGTCCTATGGCTACACCTTC.

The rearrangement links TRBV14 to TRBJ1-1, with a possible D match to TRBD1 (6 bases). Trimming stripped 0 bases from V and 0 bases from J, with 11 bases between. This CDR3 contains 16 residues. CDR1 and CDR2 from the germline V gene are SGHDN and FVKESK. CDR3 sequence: CASSQDRGTVNTEAFF. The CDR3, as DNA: TGTGCCAGCAGCCAAGATAGGGGGACGGTGAACACTGAAGCTTTCTTT.

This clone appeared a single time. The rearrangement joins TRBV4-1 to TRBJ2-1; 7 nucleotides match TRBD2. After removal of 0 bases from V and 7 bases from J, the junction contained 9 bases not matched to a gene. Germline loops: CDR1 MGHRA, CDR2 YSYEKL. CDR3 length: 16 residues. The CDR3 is CASSQERRESLNEQFF. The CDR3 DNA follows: TGCGCCAGCAGCCAAGAGAGGCGGGAGAGTCTTAATGAGCAGTTCTTC.

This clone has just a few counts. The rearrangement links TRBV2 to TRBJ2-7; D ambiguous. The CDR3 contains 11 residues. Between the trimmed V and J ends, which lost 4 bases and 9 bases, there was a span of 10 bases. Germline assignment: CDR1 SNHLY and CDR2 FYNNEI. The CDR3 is CASSAQTAQYF. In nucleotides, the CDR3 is TGTGCCAGCAGTGCACAGACGGCGCAGTACTTC.

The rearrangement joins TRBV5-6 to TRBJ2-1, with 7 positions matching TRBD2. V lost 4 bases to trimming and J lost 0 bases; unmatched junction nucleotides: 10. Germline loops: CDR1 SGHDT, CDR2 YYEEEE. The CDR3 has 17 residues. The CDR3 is CASSPPTSVSSYNEQFF. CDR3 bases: TGTGCCAGCAGCCCTCCTACTAGCGTGAGCTCCTACAATGAGCAGTTCTTC.

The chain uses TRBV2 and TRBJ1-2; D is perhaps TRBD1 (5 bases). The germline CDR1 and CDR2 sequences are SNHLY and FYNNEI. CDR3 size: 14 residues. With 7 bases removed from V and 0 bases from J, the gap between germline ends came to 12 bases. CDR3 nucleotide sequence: TGTGCCAGCATCCAGGGTCGTACTAACTATGGCTACACCTTC. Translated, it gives CASIQGRTNYGYTF.

In nucleotides, the CDR3 is TGCGCCAGCAGCTCACAGGGGTGGTACTACAATGAGCAGTTCTTC. Its translation is CASSSQGWYYNEQFF. The chain uses TRBV5-1 and TRBJ2-1, with 7 bases identical to TRBD1. The V segment lost 3 bases and the J segment 3 bases; nucleotides outside the gene matches: 6. This CDR3 is built from 15 residues. Germline-derived CDR1 and CDR2 are SGHRS and YFSETQ.

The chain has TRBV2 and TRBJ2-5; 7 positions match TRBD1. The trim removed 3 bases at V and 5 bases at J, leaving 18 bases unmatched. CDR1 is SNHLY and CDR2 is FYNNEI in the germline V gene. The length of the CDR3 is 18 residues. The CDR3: CASSEAYDRVFIGETQYF. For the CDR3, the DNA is TGTGCCAGCAGTGAGGCCTATGACAGGGTCTTTATTGGGGAGACCCAGTACTTC. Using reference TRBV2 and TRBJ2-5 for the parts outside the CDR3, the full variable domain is EPEVTQTPSHQVTQMGQEVILRCVPISNHLYFYWYRQILGQKVEFLVSFYNNEISEKSEIFDDQFSVERPDGSNFTLKIRSTKLEDSAMYFCASSEAYDRVFIGETQYFGPGTRLLVL.

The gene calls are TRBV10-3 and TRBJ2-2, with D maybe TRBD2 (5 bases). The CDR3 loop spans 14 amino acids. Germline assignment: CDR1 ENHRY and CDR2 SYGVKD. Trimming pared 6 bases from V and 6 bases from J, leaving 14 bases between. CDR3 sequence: CAIRAQLDPGELFF. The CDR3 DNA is TGTGCCATCAGGGCCCAACTAGACCCCGGGGAGCTGTTTTTT.

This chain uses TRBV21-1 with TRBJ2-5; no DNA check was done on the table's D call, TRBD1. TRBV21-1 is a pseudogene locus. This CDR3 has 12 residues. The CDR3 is CASKGTGETQYF. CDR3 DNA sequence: TGTGCCAGTAAGGGGACAGGAGAGACCCAGTACTTC.

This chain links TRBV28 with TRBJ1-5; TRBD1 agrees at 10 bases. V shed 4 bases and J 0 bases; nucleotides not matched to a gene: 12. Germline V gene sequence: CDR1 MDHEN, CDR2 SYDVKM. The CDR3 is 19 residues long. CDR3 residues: CASSYPSGTGDFSNQPQHF. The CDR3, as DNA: TGTGCCAGCAGTTACCCTTCCGGGACAGGGGACTTTAGCAATCAGCCCCAGCATTTT.

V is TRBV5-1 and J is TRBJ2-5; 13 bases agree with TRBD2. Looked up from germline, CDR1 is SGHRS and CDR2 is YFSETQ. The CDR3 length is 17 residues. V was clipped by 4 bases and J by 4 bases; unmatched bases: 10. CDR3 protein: CASSTGTSGMFGETQYF. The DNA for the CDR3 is TGCGCCAGCAGCACGGGGACTAGCGGGATGTTCGGAGAGACCCAGTACTTC.

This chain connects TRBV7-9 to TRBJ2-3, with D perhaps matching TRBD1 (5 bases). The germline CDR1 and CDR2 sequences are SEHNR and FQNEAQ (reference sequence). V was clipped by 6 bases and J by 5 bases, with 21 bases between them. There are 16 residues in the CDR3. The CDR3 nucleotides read TGTGCCAGCAGTTTATCACTCGGCAGTCAGGGAGATACGCAGTATTTT. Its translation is CASSLSLGSQGDTQYF.